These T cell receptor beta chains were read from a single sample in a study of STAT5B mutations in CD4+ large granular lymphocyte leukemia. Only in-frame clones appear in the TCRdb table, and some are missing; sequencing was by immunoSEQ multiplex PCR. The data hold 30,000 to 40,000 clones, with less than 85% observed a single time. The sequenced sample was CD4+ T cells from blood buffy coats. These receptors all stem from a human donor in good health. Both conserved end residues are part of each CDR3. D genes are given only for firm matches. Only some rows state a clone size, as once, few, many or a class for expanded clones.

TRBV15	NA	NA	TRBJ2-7	TGTGCCACCAGCAGAGGGGGAACGTCAATCATGGAGCAGTACTTC	CATSRGGTSIMEQYF
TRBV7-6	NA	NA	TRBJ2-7	TGTGCCAGCAGCTCCATCGTCTCGGGGGGCGGTTACGAGCAGTACTTC	CASSSIVSGGGYEQYF
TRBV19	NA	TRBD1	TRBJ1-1	TGTGCCAGTATCTCCTCGTACAGGGGGCACCTTGAAGCTTTCTTT	CASISSYRGHLEAFF
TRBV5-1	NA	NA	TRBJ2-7	TGCGCCAGCAGCTTGGAGGGGAAGGTTGCCTACGAGCAGTACTTC	CASSLEGKVAYEQYF
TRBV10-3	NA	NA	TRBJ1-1	TGTGCCATCAGGGCCTGGGGGGAAAGAACTGAAGCTTTCTTT	CAIRAWGERTEAFF
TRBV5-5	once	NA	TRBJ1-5	TGTGCCAGCAGTTTAATCCCGGGTCAGCCCCAGCATTTT	CASSLIPGQPQHF
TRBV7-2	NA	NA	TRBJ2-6	TGTGCCAGCGGAATCGGAGGGAGTGGGGCCAACGTCCTGACTTTC	CASGIGGSGANVLTF
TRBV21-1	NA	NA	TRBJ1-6	TGTGCCAGCAGCAAGGGAGGGCAGAACTGCCGCGATTCACCCCTCCACTTT	CASSKGGQNCRDSPLHF
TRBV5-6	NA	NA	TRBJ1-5	TGTGCCAGCAGCTTGTGGGGGGTAAGGAGCAATCAGCCCCAGCATTTT	CASSLWGVRSNQPQHF
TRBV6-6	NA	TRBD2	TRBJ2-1	TGTGCCAGCAGGGATAGCGGGGGCGGGGGGCAGTTCTTC	CASRDSGGGGQFF
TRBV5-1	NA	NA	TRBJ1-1	TGCGCCAGCAGCTTTGTGTCGACGGGCACTGAAGCTTTCTTT	CASSFVSTGTEAFF
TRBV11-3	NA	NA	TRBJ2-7	TGTGCCAGCAGCTTAGCGGGGGGCCACTACGAGCAGTACTTC	CASSLAGGHYEQYF
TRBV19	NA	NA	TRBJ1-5	TGTGCCAGTAGTTCCGGCAGGGTGTGGAATCAGCCCCAGCATTTT	CASSSGRVWNQPQHF
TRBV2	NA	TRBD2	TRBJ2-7	TGTGCCAGCAGTGGGGGGACTAGCGGGAGCTACGAGCAGTACTTC	CASSGGTSGSYEQYF
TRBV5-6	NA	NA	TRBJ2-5	TGTGCCAGCAGCTTTGTAGTCAACCAAGAGACCCAGTACTTC	CASSFVVNQETQYF
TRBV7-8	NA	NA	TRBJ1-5	TGTGCCAGCAGCTTGGAGGAGGGGCATCGCAATCAGCCCCAGCATTTT	CASSLEEGHRNQPQHF
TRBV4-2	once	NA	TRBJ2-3	TGTGCCAGCAGCCCCAGGGGCGCCTTCACAGATACGCAGTATTTT	CASSPRGAFTDTQYF
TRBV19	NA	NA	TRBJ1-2	TGTGCCAGTACCCACCCGGACAGAGATTACTATGGCTACACCTTC	CASTHPDRDYYGYTF
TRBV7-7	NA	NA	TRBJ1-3	TGTGCTAGCAGCTTGACAGACTCTGGAAACACCATATATTTT	CASSLTDSGNTIYF
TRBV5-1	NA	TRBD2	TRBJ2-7	TGCGCCAGCAGCCCGGGACTAGCGGGAGACTACGAGCAGTACTTC	CASSPGLAGDYEQYF